A single sample gave rise to the 15 T cell receptor beta chains below, sequenced in a study of monozygotic twins with inflammatory bowel disease. TCRdb reprocessed the 5' RACE reads; each CDR3 protein has one entry and no DNA is given. The listing records 350,000 to 550,000 distinct CDR3 sequences. Sequencing was done on a sample of blood. These receptors were collected from a human donor with ulcerative colitis or Crohn's disease, or a healthy co-twin of an affected twin (not recorded which).

The rearrangement links TRBV4-3 to TRBJ2-1. The CDR3 is 13 amino acids. Germline V gives CDR1 LGHNA, CDR2 YSLEER. The CDR3 loop reads CASSPSSSNEQFF.

The rearrangement joins TRBV7-2 to TRBJ1-2; TCRdb lists TRBD1, though no DNA is available to test this call. This CDR3 comprises 13 residues. Per the germline V gene, CDR1 is SGHTA and CDR2 is FQGNSA. CDR3 region: CASRLQGPEGYTF. Filled out from reference TRBV7-2 and TRBJ1-2, the complete variable domain reads GAGVSQSPSNKVTEKGKDVELRCDPISGHTALYWYRQSLGQGLEFLIYFQGNSAPDKSGLPSDRFSAERTGGSVSTLTIQRTQQEDSAVYLCASRLQGPEGYTFGSGTRLTVV.

This chain connects TRBV6-5 to TRBJ2-2; there is no DNA to check the TCRdb D call of TRBD1. The CDR3 contains 15 residues. Germline V CDR1 and CDR2: MNHEY, SVGAGI. CDR3 in amino acids: CASSYVTPASVELFF.

The rearrangement joins TRBV7-9 to TRBJ1-1; TCRdb returns TRBD1, unconfirmable since there is no DNA. Germline-derived CDR1 and CDR2 are SEHNR and FQNEAQ (reference sequence). The CDR3 is 13 residues long. The CDR3 sequence: CASSTAGQSEAFF. The whole variable domain, remainder taken from reference TRBV7-9 and TRBJ1-1, is DTGVSQNPRHKITKRGQNVTFRCDPISEHNRLYWYRQTLGQGPEFLTYFQNEAQLEKSRLLSDRFSAERPKGSFSTLEIQRTEQGDSAMYLCASSTAGQSEAFFGQGTRLTVV.

The CDR3 protein is CASSIGGYEQYF. The V call is TRBV7-2, the J call TRBJ2-7. This CDR3 is built from 12 residues. Germline CDR1 is SGHTA and CDR2 is FQGNSA.

Here the CDR3 reads CASSETWDLRGGQYF. The J gene is TRBJ2-5, the V gene TRBV25-1; TCRdb's D call of TRBD2 is untestable without DNA. Germline loops: CDR1 MGHDK, CDR2 SYGVNS. The CDR3 totals 15 residues.

The rearrangement joins TRBV30 to TRBJ2-3. This CDR3 contains 15 residues. The germline V gene encodes CDR1 GTSNPN and CDR2 SVGIG (reference sequence). CDR3: CAWSVAQGRTDTQYF.

The V and J genes are TRBV7-2 and TRBJ2-2; the TCRdb D gene call, TRBD2, has no DNA to confirm it. The CDR3 is 16 residues long. Germline V gene data show CDR1 as SGHTA and CDR2 as FQGNSA. CDR3 residues: CASSLFAALNTGELFF.

The chain has TRBV5-5 and TRBJ2-1. CDR3 length: 12 amino acids. Germline CDR1 and CDR2: SGHKS and YYEKEE (reference sequence). The CDR3 reads CASEKGYNEQFF.

The chain carries TRBV10-3 and TRBJ2-2; TCRdb's assignment of TRBD1 cannot be checked, as there is no DNA. The length of the CDR3 is 14 residues. Germline assignment: CDR1 ENHRY and CDR2 SYGVKD. CDR3 sequence: CAINGGPNTGELFF.

The CDR3: CASSLVLAGVGELFF. The J gene is TRBJ2-2, the V gene TRBV5-5; without DNA, the TCRdb call of TRBD2 cannot be checked. The germline V gene encodes CDR1 SGHKS and CDR2 YYEKEE (reference sequence). CDR3 length equals 15 residues.

The CDR3 sequence: CASNRGVFLNTEAFF. The chain uses TRBV5-1 and TRBJ1-1; TCRdb proposes TRBD1, but this gene call is untestable without DNA. Germline loops: CDR1 SGHRS, CDR2 YFSETQ. The CDR3 length is 15 residues.

V and J are TRBV27 and TRBJ2-1; checking the TCRdb D call of TRBD1 is not possible without DNA. The CDR3 spans 15 residues. CDR1 and CDR2 from the germline V gene are MNHEY and SMNVEV (reference sequence). This chain's CDR3 is CASRLTGTIYNEQFF.

The rearrangement links TRBV2 to TRBJ2-1; no DNA is available, so the TRBD2 call from TCRdb remains unchecked. Germline CDR1 SNHLY, CDR2 FYNNEI. This CDR3 is built from 16 residues. CDR3 region: CASKEGRLAGGRVQFF.

V and J are TRBV24-1 and TRBJ2-5. CDR3 length equals 13 residues. Germline V gives CDR1 KGHDR, CDR2 SFDVKD. This CDR3 reads CATSDPTTPIQYF.